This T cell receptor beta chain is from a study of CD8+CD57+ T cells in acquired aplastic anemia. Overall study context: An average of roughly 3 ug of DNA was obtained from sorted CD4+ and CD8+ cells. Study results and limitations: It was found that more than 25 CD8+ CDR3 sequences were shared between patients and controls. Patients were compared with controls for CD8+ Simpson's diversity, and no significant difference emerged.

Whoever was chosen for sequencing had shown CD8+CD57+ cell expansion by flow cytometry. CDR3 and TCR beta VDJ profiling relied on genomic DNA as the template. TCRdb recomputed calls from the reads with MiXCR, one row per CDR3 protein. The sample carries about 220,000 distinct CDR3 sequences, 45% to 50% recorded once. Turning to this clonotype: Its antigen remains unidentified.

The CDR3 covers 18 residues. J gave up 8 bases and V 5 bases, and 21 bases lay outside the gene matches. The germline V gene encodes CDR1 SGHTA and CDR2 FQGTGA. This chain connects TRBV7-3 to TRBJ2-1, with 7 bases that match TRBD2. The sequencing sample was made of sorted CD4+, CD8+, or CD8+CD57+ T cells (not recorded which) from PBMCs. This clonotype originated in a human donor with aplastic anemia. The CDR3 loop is CASSPLGGNTGEGDEQFF. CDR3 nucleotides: TGTGCCAGCAGCCCTTTGGGCGGTAACACCGGGGAGGGCGATGAGCAGTTCTTC.